This T cell receptor beta chain was recovered during a study of T cells in Graves' hyperthyroidism and ophthalmopathy (dated by TCRdb to 2018 to 2020). For the study in its entirety: Peripheral blood was collected at initial diagnosis, before any treatment. To identify distinguishing TCR V-J signatures, a discovery cohort of 100 or so patients was used, comprising 43 with Graves' ophthalmopathy and around 60 with stable Graves' hyperthyroidism. The 100 or so discovery patients were randomly split 7:3 into training and test sets. The paper describes TCR Vbeta CDR3 sequencing of 135 peripheral blood samples, made up of fewer than 50 ophthalmopathy patients, around 78 hyperthyroidism patients and some 17 progressor patients. After sampling, hyperthyroidism patients received methimazole starting at 30 mg daily, and ophthalmopathy patients received high-dose intravenous methylprednisolone. Thyroid tissue and blood T-cell repertoires from about six Graves' hyperthyroidism patients were also compared in the study. An independent validation cohort of under 20 hyperthyroidism patients and about 15 patients who later progressed to ophthalmopathy tested prospective prediction of ophthalmopathy.

Hyperthyroidism patients were aged 18 to 65 years and newly diagnosed, with disease duration of less than 2 months. Any patient with an uncontrolled infection, another autoimmune disease, pregnancy or lactation was excluded. Clinical symptoms, serum thyroxine and TRAb, thyroid ultrasound, and orbital computed tomography formed the basis for the diagnoses. For progressor patients, blood was drawn at the first diagnosis of hyperthyroidism, before any ophthalmopathy symptoms had appeared. PBMCs were isolated from approximately 10 ml of fresh peripheral blood by Ficoll-Paque density gradient centrifugation. Patients classed as progressors first received a Graves' hyperthyroidism diagnosis and then went on to develop ophthalmopathy during follow-up. Total RNA was extracted with Trizol reagent, and quality was checked on an Agilent 2100 Bioanalyzer. TCR beta CDR3 regions were amplified from RNA transcripts. The TCR CDR3 was subjected to a first round of RT-PCR using the HTBI primer set and the Qiagen OneStep RT-PCR kit. A second multiplex PCR round built the libraries, followed by size selection and purification. Paired-end sequencing of the libraries was performed with 100 bp reads on an Illumina HiSeq2000. Turning to the authors' computational methods: Raw data were processed with SOAPnuke, discarding reads with adapters, uncalled bases, mean Phred below 15, or no exact constant-primer or identifier match. COPE v1.2.5 was used to merge the high-quality paired reads, and each unique nucleotide sequence was defined as a clonotype. MiTCR v1.1 was used to align clonotypes to the IMGT TRBV, TRBD and TRBJ reference segments. The analysis included only V-J combinations with a frequency above 0.0001, which together covered over 98% of the repertoires. The TCS score was defined as F50 (clonal expansion) divided by E x V (chaos), with BLOSUM62-based TCRdist calculated between CDR3 peptides within each V-J. Welch's t-statistics and random forest reduced roughly 500 V-J features to 13, which were used in a naive Bayes classifier (R e1071). TCRdb handled the public reads itself, with Q25 trimming in fastp and clone calling in MiXCR, and kept productive beta chains. For every CDR3 protein sequence, its rows merge into one entry that carries the most common genes and DNA. The V and J calls and clone size are TCRdb's, not the authors'. This sample lists some 380,000 distinct CDR3 sequences; 13% were detected once. More than 20% of the sample goes to the ten largest clones.

Reading the germline V gene (reference sequence) gives CDR1 SEHNR and CDR2 FQNEAQ. V ends up 6 bases short and J 4 bases short, with an unmatched junction base count of 8. The CDR3 spans 15 residues, from the cysteine through the phenylalanine. Only the CDR3 portion is preserved as DNA: 45 bases, with reading frame beginning at the first base. Beyond this particular receptor, the publication reports: In validation, progression to ophthalmopathy was predicted by the model with 65% to 71% sensitivity and approximately 78% specificity, a median of around 5.9 months before onset. No statistical method was used to set the sample size in advance, and investigators knew the group allocation. Most expanded thyroid clonotypes (frequency above 0.001) were also detected in blood, suggesting blood repertoires may reflect thyroid immune responses. A 13 V-J signature model separated ophthalmopathy from stable hyperthyroidism, with around 90% sensitivity and roughly 81% specificity in cross-validation and 80%/75% in testing.

This clonotype has ten or more counts. Its antigen specificity is not known. No base quality information exists; no much larger clone differs at one position. Source material: blood. This clonotype was sampled from a man aged 25 to 40 with Graves' hyperthyroidism that later progressed to Graves' ophthalmopathy. The V and J genes are TRBV7-9 and TRBJ1-4; 7 of the junction bases match TRBD1. The CDR3 protein: CASRSGGEDNEKLFF. The DNA sequence follows: TGTGCCAGCAGATCAGGGGGGGAGGATAATGAAAAACTGTTTTTT.